A selection of T cell receptor beta chains follows, all from one sample in a study of vaccination and CD4 T cells after COVID-19. Using its own MiXCR run on the PCR reads, TCRdb lists one record per CDR3 protein. The sample comprises some 14,000 distinct CDR3 sequences, around 50% of which are singletons, and less than 11% rests with the top ten. Antigens for these TCRs are unknown. The starting material was CD4+ T cells from blood, cultured in vitro, obtained before SARS-CoV-2 vaccination. These receptors were obtained from a human donor who had recovered from COVID-19. The CDR3 runs from the conserved cysteine through the conserved F or W. A D gene is named only where the DNA matches it firmly. Part of the rows lack a size; the others show once, few, many or a class for expanded clones.

j_call,clone_size,d_call,v_call,cdr3_nt,cdr3_aa
TRBJ1-5,-,-,TRBV6-5,TGTGCCAGCAGTTTTCAGACAGGCTATAGCAATCAGCCCCAGCATTTT,CASSFQTGYSNQPQHF
TRBJ2-5,-,-,TRBV6-5,TGTGCCAGCAGTTACTCGAATCCAGACCAAGAGACCCAGTACTTC,CASSYSNPDQETQYF
TRBJ2-5,-,-,TRBV5-1,TGCGCCAGCAGCCAAGGACGGACCCAAGAGACCCAGTACTTC,CASSQGRTQETQYF
TRBJ1-1,-,-,TRBV6-1,TGTGCCAGCAGTGAAGCAAGGGCAAGTACTGAAGCTTTCTTT,CASSEARASTEAFF
TRBJ2-7,-,-,TRBV20-1,TGCAGTGCCCCGGCCGGTAGACTTGCCTACGAGCAGTACTTC,CSAPAGRLAYEQYF
TRBJ2-7,-,TRBD2,TRBV5-1,TGCGCCAGCAGCTTGGGGGTCACGGGGGGACCGACCTACGAGCAGTACTTC,CASSLGVTGGPTYEQYF
TRBJ2-1,-,TRBD2,TRBV14,TGTGCCAGCAGCCTTACCGGGACTACTCATGAGCAGTTCTTC,CASSLTGTTHEQFF
TRBJ2-5,-,TRBD2,TRBV5-5,TGTGCCAGCAGCTTGGAGCCTAGCGGGAGTTGGGGGACCCAGTACTTC,CASSLEPSGSWGTQYF
TRBJ2-7,-,-,TRBV28,TGTGCCAGCAGTTCGGTTTTTATATCGCGGGAGCAGTACTTC,CASSSVFISREQYF
TRBJ2-7,-,-,TRBV11-3,TGTGCCAGCAGCTTCACCACAGGGCACGAGCAGTACTTC,CASSFTTGHEQYF
TRBJ1-3,few,-,TRBV27,TGTGCCAGCAGCCACACAGGGACTTTGAGGGACACCATATATTTT,CASSHTGTLRDTIYF
TRBJ2-5,-,-,TRBV4-3,TGCGCCAGCAGCCCAACTAGGTACCAAGAGACCCAGTACTTC,CASSPTRYQETQYF
TRBJ2-2,few,TRBD1,TRBV7-2,TGTGCCAGCAGCTTAGGGTCGAACAGGGGGACCGGGGAGCTGTTTTTT,CASSLGSNRGTGELFF
TRBJ1-5,few,-,TRBV6-2/TRBV6-3,TGTGCCAGCAGTCAACAGAGGCAACAGCCCCAGCATTTT,CASSQQRQQPQHF
TRBJ2-7,-,TRBD1,TRBV11-3,TGTGCCAGCAGCTTAGTTCGGACAGGAACCTACGAGCAGTACTTC,CASSLVRTGTYEQYF
TRBJ2-2,-,-,TRBV24-1,TGTGCCACCAGTGATTTGAGGGTGGCCGGGGAGCTGTTTTTT,CATSDLRVAGELFF
TRBJ1-4,few,-,TRBV28,TGTGCCAGCAGTACAGGGAATGAAAAACTGTTTTTT,CASSTGNEKLFF
TRBJ1-2,few,-,TRBV20-1,TGCAGTGCTAAGAGCGGCGGGGGCGCTGGCTACACCTTC,CSAKSGGGAGYTF
TRBJ1-3,-,TRBD1,TRBV7-2,TGTGCCAGCAGCCAAGACAGGGGAGGAAACACCATATATTTT,CASSQDRGGNTIYF
TRBJ2-5,-,TRBD2,TRBV7-7,TGTGCCAGCAGCTTAGTTCCAGCGGGGGGCCAAGAGACCCAGTACTTC,CASSLVPAGGQETQYF
TRBJ2-7,-,-,TRBV6-1,TGTGCCAGCCTTAACATTGGGTCTCGACCCTACGAGCAGTACTTC,CASLNIGSRPYEQYF
TRBJ2-1,-,-,TRBV7-2,TGTGCCAGCAGCTTCTGGACCTTAACAGGGGAGCAGTTCTTC,CASSFWTLTGEQFF
TRBJ2-3,-,-,TRBV7-9,TGTGCCAGCAGCTTCGGAGGCAGAGGCACAGATACGCAGTATTTT,CASSFGGRGTDTQYF
TRBJ1-2,-,TRBD1,TRBV6-5,TGTGCCAGCAGTTACAGGGGGCCCAATGGCTACACCTTC,CASSYRGPNGYTF
TRBJ2-1,-,-,TRBV7-3,TGTGCCAGCAGCCCTCGACCGCCGAGCTCCTACAATGAGCAGTTCTTC,CASSPRPPSSYNEQFF
TRBJ2-7,-,TRBD2,TRBV7-2,TGTGCCAGCAGTACGACTAGCGTTGGAAGCGAGCAGTACTTC,CASSTTSVGSEQYF
TRBJ2-1,-,-,TRBV28,TGTGCCAGCAGTTTAGACGCGCGAACGTACAATGAGCAGTTCTTC,CASSLDARTYNEQFF
TRBJ2-1,-,TRBD2,TRBV6-2/TRBV6-3,TGTGCCAGCAGTCTCAGGACTAGCGGCCCCTCCTACAATGAGCAGTTCTTC,CASSLRTSGPSYNEQFF
TRBJ1-6,few,-,TRBV6-2/TRBV6-3,TGTGCCAGCAGTTACCAGGGGACGGCACCCCTCCACTTT,CASSYQGTAPLHF
TRBJ2-6,-,TRBD1,TRBV10-3,TGTGCCATCAGTGATGAACCCGGGACAGGGGTGTCTGGGGCCAACGTCCTGACTTTC,CAISDEPGTGVSGANVLTF
TRBJ2-2,-,TRBD2,TRBV7-2,TGTGCCAGCGGTCCCGCGGGGGTTATCGGGGAGCTGTTTTTT,CASGPAGVIGELFF
TRBJ2-3,-,-,TRBV6-1,TGTGCCAGCTCTGCGGACTACCCACGCACAGATACGCAGTATTTT,CASSADYPRTDTQYF
TRBJ2-7,once,-,TRBV6-5,TGTGCCAGCAGTTCCCCCAGCTCCTACGAGCAGTACTTC,CASSSPSSYEQYF
TRBJ1-1,once,-,TRBV10-1,TGCGCCAGCAGTGAGTCGTGGGAGGGGATGAACACTGAAGCTTTCTTT,CASSESWEGMNTEAFF
TRBJ2-5,-,-,TRBV11-3,TGTGCCAGCAGCCCGCGACAGTACCAAGAGACCCAGTACTTC,CASSPRQYQETQYF
TRBJ1-1,-,TRBD1,TRBV5-1,TGCGCCAGCAGCATGGGGGACAGGGGTGAAGCTTTCTTT,CASSMGDRGEAFF
TRBJ1-6,medium-sized,TRBD1,TRBV20-1,TGCAGTGCTAGGACGGGACAGGGAGGGAATTCACCCCTCCACTTT,CSARTGQGGNSPLHF
TRBJ2-7,-,TRBD2,TRBV28,TGTGCCAGCTTAAGTGCGCGGGGGGCGATTTACGAGCAGTACTTC,CASLSARGAIYEQYF
TRBJ1-1,few,TRBD1,TRBV7-9,TGTGCCAGCAGCCCCAGGGGGCTGGGCACTGAAGCTTTCTTT,CASSPRGLGTEAFF
TRBJ2-2,-,-,TRBV27,TGTGCCAGCAGTGCTATCGGAAGGGGGGCTCGGGGGACCGGGGAGCTGTTTTTT,CASSAIGRGARGTGELFF
TRBJ2-3,-,TRBD1,TRBV5-1,TGCGCCAGCAGCTTAGACAGGGACACAGATACGCAGTATTTT,CASSLDRDTDTQYF
TRBJ2-3,-,TRBD2,TRBV5-1,TGCGCCAGCGGTGGACTAGCGGGAGAGGGGACGCAGTATTTT,CASGGLAGEGTQYF
TRBJ2-3,few,-,TRBV7-6,TGTGCCAGCAGCTCGGGGGGGACAGTTAGCACAGATACGCAGTATTTT,CASSSGGTVSTDTQYF
TRBJ2-3,-,-,TRBV28,TGTGCCAGCAGTTTGGAGCCTAGCACAGATACGCAGTATTTT,CASSLEPSTDTQYF
TRBJ2-7,-,-,TRBV6-1,TGTGCCAGCAGCCACATGGGACTGACAAACGTCGGCGAGCAGTACTTC,CASSHMGLTNVGEQYF
TRBJ1-5,-,-,TRBV18,TGTGCCAGCTCACCACGAAAGGATCAGCCCCAGCATTTT,CASSPRKDQPQHF
TRBJ2-2,-,-,TRBV20-1,TGCAGTGCTGAGCCCCCTCGTAACGGGATCACCGGGGAGCTGTTTTTT,CSAEPPRNGITGELFF
TRBJ1-6,-,TRBD1,TRBV7-2,TGTGCCAGCAGCTTAGAAGCCACAGGGGGCAATTCACCCCTCCACTTT,CASSLEATGGNSPLHF
TRBJ2-4,-,TRBD2,TRBV11-1,TGTGCCAGCAGTTTAGCGGGGGGAGGAGCCAAAAACATTCAGTACTTC,CASSLAGGGAKNIQYF
TRBJ1-1,-,-,TRBV7-2,TGTGCCAGCAGCTCCGGGGGGGGAGCTGAAGCTTTCTTT,CASSSGGGAEAFF
TRBJ1-5,-,-,TRBV11-2,TGTGCCAGCAGCTTAGGGGGGGCAGATCAGCCCCAGCATTTT,CASSLGGADQPQHF
TRBJ1-1,-,TRBD1,TRBV6-2/TRBV6-3,TGTGCCAGCAGGGAACAGGGGACTGAAGCTTTCTTT,CASREQGTEAFF
TRBJ1-1,-,-,TRBV7-9,TGTGCCAGCAGCTTATCCCAGACGAACACTGAAGCTTTCTTT,CASSLSQTNTEAFF
TRBJ1-5,-,-,TRBV19,TGTGCCAGTAACCCATCCGCGGCGAATCAGCCCCAGCATTTT,CASNPSAANQPQHF
TRBJ2-1,large,-,TRBV20-1,TGCAGTGCTAGAGATGTGTCCGGGAGAACCTACAATGAGCAGTTCTTC,CSARDVSGRTYNEQFF
TRBJ1-6,-,-,TRBV7-8,TGTGCCAGCAGCTTAGCGCAAAGTTCACCCCTCCACTTT,CASSLAQSSPLHF
TRBJ1-1,-,-,TRBV29-1,TGCAGCGTTGAGAGCCTCGGGAGGGACACTGAAGCTTTCTTT,CSVESLGRDTEAFF